This T cell receptor (beta chain) was recovered during a study of blood T cells in healthy people across ages. Notes on the study in general: The study found TCR beta diversity correlated strongly with naive T cell percentage.

Next came a second PCR, run for about 6 to 12 cycles, which used a sample-barcoded 5' primer along with a J-beta primer mix. A template-switch adaptor with 12 random nucleotides tagged each cDNA molecule. TCRdb redid the calling of the 5' RACE reads with MiXCR, one entry per CDR3 protein. The sample lists about 680,000 distinct CDR3 sequences, about half occurring once. Trimming removed 0 bases at V and 2 bases at J, with 7 bases between. The CDR3 covers 14 residues. Germline values: CDR1 KGHSH, CDR2 LQKENI. This clonotype was recorded a few times. The antigen remains undetermined. This chain connects TRBV18 to TRBJ2-5; no clear D. This sequence originates from a woman aged 55-75 years in good health. Sequenced: blood. DNA of the CDR3: TGTGCCAGCTCACCACCTGGAAATCAAGAGACCCAGTACTTC. This gives the protein CASSPPGNQETQYF.